This TCR beta chain was identified during a study of blood T cell repertoires in COVID-19. Study at large: The United States, Italy and Spain supplied acute and convalescent COVID-19 samples.

Produced via immunoSEQ multiplex PCR; TCRdb's table is partial and in-frame only. The data contain over 100,000 clones, roughly 89% of them seen just once; the ten biggest clones take up less than 4.5%. Germline V CDR1 and CDR2: MDHEN, SYDVKM. The CDR3 has 16 amino acids. V shed 2 bases and J 8 bases; nucleotides not matched to a gene: 10. Patients at the Seattle site were enrolled during active infection and followed longitudinally. The chain joins TRBV28 to TRBJ2-1; 9 bases match TRBD2. The receptor was derived from a man aged 55 to 70 with COVID-19, enrolled during active disease. Sequenced sample: peripheral blood. CDR3 amino acids: CASSLGGSGGVDEQFF. CDR3 in DNA: TGTGCCAGCAGTTTAGGGGGTAGCGGGGGTGTTGATGAGCAGTTCTTC. Combining the CDR3 with reference TRBV28 and TRBJ2-1 gives the whole variable domain DVKVTQSSRYLVKRTGEKVFLECVQDMDHENMFWYRQDPGLGLRLIYFSYDVKMKEKGDIPEGYSVSREKKERFSLILESASTNQTSMYLCASSLGGSGGVDEQFFGPGTRLTVL.